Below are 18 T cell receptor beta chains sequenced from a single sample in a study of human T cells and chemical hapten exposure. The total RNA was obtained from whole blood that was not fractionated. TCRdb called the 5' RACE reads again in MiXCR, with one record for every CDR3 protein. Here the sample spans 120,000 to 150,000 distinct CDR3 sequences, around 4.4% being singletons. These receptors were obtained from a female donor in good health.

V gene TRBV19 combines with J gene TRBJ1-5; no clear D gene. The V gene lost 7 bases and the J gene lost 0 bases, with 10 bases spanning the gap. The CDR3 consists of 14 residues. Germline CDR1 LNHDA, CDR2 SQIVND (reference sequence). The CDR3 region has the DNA TGTGCCAGTACAGGAACTTATAGCAATCAGCCCCAGCATTTT. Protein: CASTGTYSNQPQHF.

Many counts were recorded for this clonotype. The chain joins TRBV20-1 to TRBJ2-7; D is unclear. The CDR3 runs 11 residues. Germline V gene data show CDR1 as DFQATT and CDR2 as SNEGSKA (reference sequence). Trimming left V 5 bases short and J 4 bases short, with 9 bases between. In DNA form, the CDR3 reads TGCAGTGCTCTAGACTTGTACGAGCAGTACTTC. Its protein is CSALDLYEQYF.

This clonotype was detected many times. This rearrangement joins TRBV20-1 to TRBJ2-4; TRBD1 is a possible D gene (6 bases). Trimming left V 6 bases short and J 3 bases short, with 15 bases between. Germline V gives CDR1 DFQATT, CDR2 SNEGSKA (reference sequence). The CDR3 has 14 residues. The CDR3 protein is CSATDRLGKNIQYF. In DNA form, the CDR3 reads TGCAGTGCAACTGACAGGCTAGGCAAAAACATTCAGTACTTC.

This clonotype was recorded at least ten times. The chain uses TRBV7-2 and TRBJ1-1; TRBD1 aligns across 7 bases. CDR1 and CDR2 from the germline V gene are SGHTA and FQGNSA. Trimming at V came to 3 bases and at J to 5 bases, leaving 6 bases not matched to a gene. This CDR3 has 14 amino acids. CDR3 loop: CASSLRQGQTEAFF. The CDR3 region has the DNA TGTGCCAGCAGCTTGAGACAGGGCCAAACTGAAGCTTTCTTT.

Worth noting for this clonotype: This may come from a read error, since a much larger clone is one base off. The CDR3 reads CASLGQGGAGELFF. The CDR3 bases are TGCGCCAGCCTAGGACAGGGGGGCGCCGGGGAGCTGTTTTTT. The gene calls are TRBV5-1 and TRBJ2-2, with TRBD1 matching 10 bases. Trimming took 7 bases from V and 6 from J; bases not matched to a gene: 6. CDR3 length: 14 amino acids. Germline V gene data show CDR1 as SGHRS and CDR2 as YFSETQ.

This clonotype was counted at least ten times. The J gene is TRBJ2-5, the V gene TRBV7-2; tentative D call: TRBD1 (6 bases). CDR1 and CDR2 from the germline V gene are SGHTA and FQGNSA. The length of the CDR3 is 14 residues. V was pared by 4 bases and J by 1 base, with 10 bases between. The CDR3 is CASSSNRAQETQYF. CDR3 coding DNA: TGTGCCAGCAGCTCTAACAGGGCCCAAGAGACCCAGTACTTC.

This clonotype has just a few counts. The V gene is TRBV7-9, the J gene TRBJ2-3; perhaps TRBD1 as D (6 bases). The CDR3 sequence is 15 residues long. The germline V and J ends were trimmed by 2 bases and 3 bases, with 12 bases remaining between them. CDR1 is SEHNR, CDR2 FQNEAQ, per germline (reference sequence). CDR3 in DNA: TGTGCCAGCAGCTTACCACAGGGCAGGACAGATACGCAGTATTTT. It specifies CASSLPQGRTDTQYF.

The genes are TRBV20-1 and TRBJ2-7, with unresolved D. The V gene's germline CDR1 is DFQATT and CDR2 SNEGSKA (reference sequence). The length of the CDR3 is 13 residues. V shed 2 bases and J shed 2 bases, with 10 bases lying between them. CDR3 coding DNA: TGCAGTGCTAGAAAGGAACGGGCCTACGAGCAGTACTTC. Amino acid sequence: CSARKERAYEQYF.

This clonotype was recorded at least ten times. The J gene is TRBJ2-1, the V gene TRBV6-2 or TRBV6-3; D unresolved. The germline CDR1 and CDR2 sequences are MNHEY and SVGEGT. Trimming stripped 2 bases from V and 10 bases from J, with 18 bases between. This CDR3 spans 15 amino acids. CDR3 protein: CASSYGRLGEGEQFF. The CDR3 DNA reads TGTGCCAGCAGTTACGGCCGACTTGGGGAAGGCGAGCAGTTCTTC.

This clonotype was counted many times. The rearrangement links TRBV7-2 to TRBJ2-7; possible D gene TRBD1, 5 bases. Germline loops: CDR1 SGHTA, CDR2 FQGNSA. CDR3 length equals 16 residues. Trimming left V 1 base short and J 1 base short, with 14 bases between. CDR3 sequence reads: CASSLGSQGTSYEQYF. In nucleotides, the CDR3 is TGTGCCAGCAGCTTAGGGTCCCAGGGAACTTCCTACGAGCAGTACTTC.

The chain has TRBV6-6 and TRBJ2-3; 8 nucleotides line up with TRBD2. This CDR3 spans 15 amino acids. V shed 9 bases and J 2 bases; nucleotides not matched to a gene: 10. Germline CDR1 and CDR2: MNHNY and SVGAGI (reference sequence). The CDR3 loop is CASRTSTKDTDTQYF. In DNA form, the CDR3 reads TGTGCCAGTCGGACTAGCACCAAAGACACAGATACGCAGTATTTT.

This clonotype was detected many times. CDR3 coding DNA: TGTGCCAGCAGCTCGATAGCGGGGGGGTGGGATGAGCAGTTCTTC. The encoded protein is CASSSIAGGWDEQFF. The rearrangement links TRBV7-3 to TRBJ2-1, with 11 bases that match TRBD2. CDR1 is SGHTA and CDR2 is FQGTGA in the germline V gene. Trimming removed 4 bases from V and 8 bases from J; junction bases left unmatched: 7. The CDR3 contains 15 residues.

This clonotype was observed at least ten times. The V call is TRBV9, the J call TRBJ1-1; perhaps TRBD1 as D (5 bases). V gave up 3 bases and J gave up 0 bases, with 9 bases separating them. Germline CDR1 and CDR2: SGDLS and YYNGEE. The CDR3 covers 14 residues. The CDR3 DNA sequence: TGTGCCAGCAGCGGACAGCTCTTGAACACTGAAGCTTTCTTT. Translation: CASSGQLLNTEAFF.

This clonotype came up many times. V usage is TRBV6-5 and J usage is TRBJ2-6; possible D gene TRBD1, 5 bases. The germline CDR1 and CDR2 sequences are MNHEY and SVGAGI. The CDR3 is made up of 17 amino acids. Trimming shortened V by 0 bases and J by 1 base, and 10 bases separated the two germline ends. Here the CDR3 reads CASSYSPGFSGANVLTF. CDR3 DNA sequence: TGTGCCAGCAGTTACTCTCCAGGGTTTTCTGGGGCCAACGTCCTGACTTTC.

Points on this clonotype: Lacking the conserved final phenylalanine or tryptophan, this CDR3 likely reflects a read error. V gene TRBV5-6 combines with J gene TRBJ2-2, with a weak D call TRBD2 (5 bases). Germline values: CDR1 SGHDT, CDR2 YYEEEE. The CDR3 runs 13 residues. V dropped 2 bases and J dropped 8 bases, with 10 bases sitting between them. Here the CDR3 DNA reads TGTGCCAGCAGCTTCGGACTTACGGGGGAGCTGTTTTTG. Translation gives CASSFGLTGELFL.

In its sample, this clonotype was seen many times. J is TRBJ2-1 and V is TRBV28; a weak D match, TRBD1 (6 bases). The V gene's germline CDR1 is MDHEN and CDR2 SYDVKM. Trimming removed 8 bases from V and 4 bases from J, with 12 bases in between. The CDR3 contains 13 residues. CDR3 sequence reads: CASGRTAYNEQFF. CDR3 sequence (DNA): TGTGCCAGCGGGCGGACAGCATACAATGAGCAGTTCTTC. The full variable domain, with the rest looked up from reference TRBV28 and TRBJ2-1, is DVKVTQSSRYLVKRTGEKVFLECVQDMDHENMFWYRQDPGLGLRLIYFSYDVKMKEKGDIPEGYSVSREKKERFSLILESASTNQTSMYLCASGRTAYNEQFFGPGTRLTVL.

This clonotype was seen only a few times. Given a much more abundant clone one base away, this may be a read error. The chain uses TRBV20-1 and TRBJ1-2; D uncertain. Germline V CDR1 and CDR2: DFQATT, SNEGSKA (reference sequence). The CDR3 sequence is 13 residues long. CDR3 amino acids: CSAREAGTHGDTF. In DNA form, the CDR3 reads TGCAGTGCTAGAGAAGCGGGTACCCATGGCGACACCTTC.

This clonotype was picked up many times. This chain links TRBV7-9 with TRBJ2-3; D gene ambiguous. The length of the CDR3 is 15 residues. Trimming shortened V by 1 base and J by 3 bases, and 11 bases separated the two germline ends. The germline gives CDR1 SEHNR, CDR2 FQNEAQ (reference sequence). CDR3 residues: CASSLGGSRTDTQYF. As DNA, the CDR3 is TGTGCCAGCAGCTTAGGTGGCAGCAGGACAGATACGCAGTATTTT.